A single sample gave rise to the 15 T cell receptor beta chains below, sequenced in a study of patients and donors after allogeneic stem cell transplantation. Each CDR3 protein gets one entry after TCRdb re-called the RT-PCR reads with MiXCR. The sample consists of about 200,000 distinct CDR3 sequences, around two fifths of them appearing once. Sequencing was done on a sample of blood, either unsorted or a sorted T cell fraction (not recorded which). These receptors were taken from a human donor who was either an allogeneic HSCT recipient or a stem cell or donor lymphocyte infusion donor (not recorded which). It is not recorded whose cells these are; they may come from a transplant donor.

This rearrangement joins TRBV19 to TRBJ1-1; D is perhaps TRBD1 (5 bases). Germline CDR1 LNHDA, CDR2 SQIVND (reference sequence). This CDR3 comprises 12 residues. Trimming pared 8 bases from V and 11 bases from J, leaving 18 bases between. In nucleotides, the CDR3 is TGTGCCAGTCAGGGCAGGGCATGGATCGCTTTCTTT. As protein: CASQGRAWIAFF.

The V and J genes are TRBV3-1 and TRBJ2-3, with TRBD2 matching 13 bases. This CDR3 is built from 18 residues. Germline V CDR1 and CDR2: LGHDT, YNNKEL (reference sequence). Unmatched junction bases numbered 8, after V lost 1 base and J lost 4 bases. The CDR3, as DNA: TGTGCCAGCAGCCAAGCGGGGACTAGCGGGGCGGGGGCAGATACGCAGTATTTT. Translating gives CASSQAGTSGAGADTQYF.

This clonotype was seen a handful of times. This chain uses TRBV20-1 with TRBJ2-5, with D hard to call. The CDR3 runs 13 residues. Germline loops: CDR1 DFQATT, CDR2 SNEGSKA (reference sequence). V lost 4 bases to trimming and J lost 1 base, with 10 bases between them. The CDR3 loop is CSATDAAQETQYF. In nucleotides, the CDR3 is TGCAGTGCTACAGACGCGGCCCAAGAGACCCAGTACTTC.

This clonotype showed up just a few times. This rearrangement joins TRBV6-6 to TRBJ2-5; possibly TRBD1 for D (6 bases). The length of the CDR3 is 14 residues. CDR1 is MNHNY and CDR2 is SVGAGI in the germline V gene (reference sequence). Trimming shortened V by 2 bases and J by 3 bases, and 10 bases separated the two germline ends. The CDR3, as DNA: TGTGCCAGCAGTTACGGGGGCCGAGAAGAGACCCAGTACTTC. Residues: CASSYGGREETQYF.

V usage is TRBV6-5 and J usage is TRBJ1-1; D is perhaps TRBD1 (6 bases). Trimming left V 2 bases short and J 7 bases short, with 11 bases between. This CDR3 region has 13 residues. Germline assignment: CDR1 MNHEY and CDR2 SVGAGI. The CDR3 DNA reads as TGTGCCAGCAGTTACCCCGGGACATATGAAGCTTTCTTT. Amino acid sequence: CASSYPGTYEAFF.

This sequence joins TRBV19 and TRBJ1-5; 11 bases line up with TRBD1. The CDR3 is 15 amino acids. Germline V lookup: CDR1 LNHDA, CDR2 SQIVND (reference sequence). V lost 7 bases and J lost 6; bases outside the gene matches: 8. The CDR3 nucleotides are TGTGCCAGTACCTTTCGGACAGGGGGCAGTCAGCCCCAGCATTTT. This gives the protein CASTFRTGGSQPQHF.

CDR3 sequence: CASSVDGTTYEQYF. The CDR3 DNA sequence: TGCGCCAGCAGCGTTGATGGGACGACCTACGAGCAGTACTTC. J is TRBJ2-7 and V is TRBV5-1, with D perhaps TRBD1 or TRBD2 (5 bases each). The germline V gene encodes CDR1 SGHRS and CDR2 YFSETQ. V lost 4 bases to trimming and J lost 2 bases, with 13 bases between them. The CDR3 contains 14 residues.

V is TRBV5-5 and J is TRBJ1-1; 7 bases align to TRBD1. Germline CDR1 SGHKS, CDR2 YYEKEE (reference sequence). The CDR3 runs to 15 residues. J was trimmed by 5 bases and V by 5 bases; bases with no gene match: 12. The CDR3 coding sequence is TGTGCCAGCAGGCACCAGACAGGGAGGGTGACTGAAGCTTTCTTT. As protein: CASRHQTGRVTEAFF.

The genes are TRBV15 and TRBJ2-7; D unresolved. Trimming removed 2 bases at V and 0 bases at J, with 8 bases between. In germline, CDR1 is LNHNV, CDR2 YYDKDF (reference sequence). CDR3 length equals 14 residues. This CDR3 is CATSRQTSSYEQYF. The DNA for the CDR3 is TGTGCCACCAGCAGACAGACCAGCTCCTACGAGCAGTACTTC.

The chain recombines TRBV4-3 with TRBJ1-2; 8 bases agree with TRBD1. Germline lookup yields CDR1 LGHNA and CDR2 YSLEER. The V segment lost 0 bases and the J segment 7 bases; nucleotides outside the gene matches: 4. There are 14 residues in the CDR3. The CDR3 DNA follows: TGCGCCAGCAGCCAAGATGCAGGGGGCCGTGGCTACACCTTC. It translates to CASSQDAGGRGYTF.

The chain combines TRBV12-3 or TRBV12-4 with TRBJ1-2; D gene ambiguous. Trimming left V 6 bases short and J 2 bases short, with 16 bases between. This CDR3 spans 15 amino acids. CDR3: CASSSGPIENYGYTF. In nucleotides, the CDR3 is TGTGCCAGCAGCTCTGGACCGATTGAGAACTATGGCTACACCTTC.

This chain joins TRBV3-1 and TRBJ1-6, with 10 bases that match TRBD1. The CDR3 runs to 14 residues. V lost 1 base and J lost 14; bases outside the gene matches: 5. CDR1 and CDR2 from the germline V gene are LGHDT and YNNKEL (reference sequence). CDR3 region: CASSQGDRGRALHF. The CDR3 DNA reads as TGTGCCAGCAGCCAAGGGGACAGGGGCCGGGCCCTCCACTTT.

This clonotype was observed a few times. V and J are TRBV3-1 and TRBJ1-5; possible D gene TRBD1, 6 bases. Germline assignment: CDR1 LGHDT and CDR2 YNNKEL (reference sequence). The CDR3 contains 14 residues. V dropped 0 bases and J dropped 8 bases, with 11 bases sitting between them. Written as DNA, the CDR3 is TGTGCCAGCAGCCAAGATACCAGGGGTGAGCCCCAGCATTTT. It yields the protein CASSQDTRGEPQHF.

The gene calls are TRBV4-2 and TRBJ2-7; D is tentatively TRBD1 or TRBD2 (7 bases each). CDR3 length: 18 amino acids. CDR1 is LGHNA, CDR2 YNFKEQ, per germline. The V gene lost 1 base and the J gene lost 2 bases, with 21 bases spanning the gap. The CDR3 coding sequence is TGTGCCAGCAGCCAAGGCCGATCTCCAGGGGGGGACCCCTACGAGCAGTACTTC. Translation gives CASSQGRSPGGDPYEQYF.

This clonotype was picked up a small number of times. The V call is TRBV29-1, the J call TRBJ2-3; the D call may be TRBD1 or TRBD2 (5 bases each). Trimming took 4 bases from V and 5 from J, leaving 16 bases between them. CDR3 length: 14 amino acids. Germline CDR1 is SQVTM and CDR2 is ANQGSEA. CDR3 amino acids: CSVGAARGIDTQYF. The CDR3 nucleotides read TGCAGCGTTGGAGCGGCCCGGGGCATAGATACGCAGTATTTT.